The 6 T cell receptor beta chains listed next were all sequenced from one sample in a study of T cell responses to AZD1222 COVID-19 vaccine. Assay used: immunoSEQ multiplex PCR; TCRdb lists only in-frame clones, some missing. The sample holds 95,000 to 100,000 clones; about 90% are singletons and the top ten take 10%. Sequenced here: peripheral blood, sampled 28 days after the second AZD1222 dose. The receptors were sampled from an adult who received the AZD1222 COVID-19 vaccine.

The V and J genes are TRBV18 and TRBJ2-2; D not certain. The V end was cut by 5 bases, the J end by 5 bases, with 12 bases between. Germline V CDR1 and CDR2: KGHSH, LQKENI. The CDR3 is 14 amino acids. The CDR3 loop reads CASSTKAVTGELFF. CDR3 sequence (DNA): TGTGCCAGCTCAACCAAGGCGGTAACCGGGGAGCTGTTTTTT.

The chain combines TRBV28 with TRBJ1-2, with 7 bases identical to TRBD1. The CDR3 totals 16 residues. V lost 6 bases, J lost 1 base, and 11 bases stayed unmatched. Germline CDR1 MDHEN, CDR2 SYDVKM. The CDR3 sequence: CASSRYRGRDNYGYTF. In DNA form, the CDR3 reads TGTGCCAGCAGCCGATACAGGGGCCGGGATAACTATGGCTACACCTTC.

V is TRBV2 and J is TRBJ1-2; no clear D. The ends were cut back, 8 bases at V and 4 bases at J, with 8 bases in the middle. There are 11 residues in the CDR3. Looked up from germline, CDR1 is SNHLY and CDR2 is FYNNEI. This CDR3 reads CASWVTYGYTF. The DNA of the CDR3 is TGTGCCAGCTGGGTTACCTATGGCTACACCTTC. Filled out from reference TRBV2 and TRBJ1-2, the complete variable domain reads EPEVTQTPSHQVTQMGQEVILRCVPISNHLYFYWYRQILGQKVEFLVSFYNNEISEKSEIFDDQFSVERPDGSNFTLKIRSTKLEDSAMYFCASWVTYGYTFGSGTRLTVV.

V gene TRBV5-5 combines with J gene TRBJ1-1; D is possibly TRBD1 (5 bases). This CDR3 comprises 15 residues. In germline, CDR1 is SGHKS, CDR2 YYEKEE (reference sequence). V was trimmed by 3 bases and J by 4 bases, leaving 16 bases between them. The CDR3 DNA sequence: TGTGCCAGCAGCTCACAAGGGGCGCCCTTCACTGAAGCTTTCTTT. This encodes CASSSQGAPFTEAFF.

V usage is TRBV11-2 and J usage is TRBJ2-7; TRBD1 might be the D (5 bases). The CDR3 runs to 16 residues. With 4 bases removed from V and 2 bases from J, the gap between germline ends came to 18 bases. CDR1 is SGHAT and CDR2 is FQNNGV in the germline V gene. In DNA form, the CDR3 reads TGTGCCAGCAGCTCTTACCGATGGGGCAGGGCCTACGAGCAGTACTTC. Amino acid sequence: CASSSYRWGRAYEQYF. Filled out from reference TRBV11-2 and TRBJ2-7, the complete variable domain reads EAGVAQSPRYKIIEKRQSVAFWCNPISGHATLYWYQQILGQGPKLLIQFQNNGVVDDSQLPKDRFSAERLKGVDSTLKIQPAKLEDSAVYLCASSSYRWGRAYEQYFGPGTRLTVT.

This chain uses TRBV28 with TRBJ2-7, with 10 bases identical to TRBD1. The germline gives CDR1 MDHEN, CDR2 SYDVKM. The V gene end was trimmed by 1 base and the J gene end by 6 bases; junction bases not matched to a gene: 3. CDR3 size: 14 residues. CDR3 sequence (DNA): TGTGCCAGCAGTTTATCCTGGACAGGGGGCGAGCAGTACTTC. Amino acids: CASSLSWTGGEQYF.